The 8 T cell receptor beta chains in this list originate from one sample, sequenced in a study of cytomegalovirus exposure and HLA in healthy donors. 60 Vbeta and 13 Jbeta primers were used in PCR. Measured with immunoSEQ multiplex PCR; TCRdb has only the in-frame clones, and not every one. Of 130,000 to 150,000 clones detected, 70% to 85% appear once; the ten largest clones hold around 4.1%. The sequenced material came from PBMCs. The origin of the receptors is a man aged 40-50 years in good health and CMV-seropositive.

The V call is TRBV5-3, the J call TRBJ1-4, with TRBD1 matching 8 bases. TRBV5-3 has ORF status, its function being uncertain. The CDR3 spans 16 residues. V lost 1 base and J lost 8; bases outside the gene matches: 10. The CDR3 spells CARSLTGGSVREKLFF. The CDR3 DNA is TGTGCCAGAAGCTTGACAGGGGGGTCTGTGAGAGAAAAACTGTTTTTT.

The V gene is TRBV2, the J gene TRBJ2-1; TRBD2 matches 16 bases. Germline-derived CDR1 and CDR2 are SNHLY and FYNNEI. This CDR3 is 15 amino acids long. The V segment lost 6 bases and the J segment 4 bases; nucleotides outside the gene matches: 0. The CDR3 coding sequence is TGTGCCAGCAGGGGACTAGCGGGAGGGTACAATGAGCAGTTCTTC. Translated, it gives CASRGLAGGYNEQFF.

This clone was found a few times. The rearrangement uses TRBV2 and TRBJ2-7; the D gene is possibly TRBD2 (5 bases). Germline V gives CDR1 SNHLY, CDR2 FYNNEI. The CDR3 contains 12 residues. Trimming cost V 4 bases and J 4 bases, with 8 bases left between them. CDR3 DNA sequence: TGTGCCAGCAGTGTCGGGATTTACGAGCAGTACTTC. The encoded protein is CASSVGIYEQYF.

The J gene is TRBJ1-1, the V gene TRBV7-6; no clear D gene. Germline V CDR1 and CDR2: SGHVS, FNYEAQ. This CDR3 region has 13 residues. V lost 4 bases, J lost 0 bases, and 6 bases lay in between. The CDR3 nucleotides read TGTGCCAGCAGCTCAACTATGAACACTGAAGCTTTCTTT. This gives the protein CASSSTMNTEAFF.

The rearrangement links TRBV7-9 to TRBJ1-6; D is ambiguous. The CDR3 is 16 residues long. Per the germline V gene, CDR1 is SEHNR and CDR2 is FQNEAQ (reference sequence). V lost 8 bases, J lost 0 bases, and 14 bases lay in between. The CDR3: CASSGEESSYNSPLHF. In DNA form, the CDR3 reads TGTGCCAGCTCCGGAGAAGAGAGCTCCTATAATTCACCCCTCCACTTT.

In DNA form, the CDR3 reads TGTGCCACTAAATCCCCAGGGGGCGCGGGAAGTGAAAAACTGTTTTTT. It translates to CATKSPGGAGSEKLFF. The chain recombines TRBV19 with TRBJ1-4, with 8 nucleotides matching TRBD1. The CDR3 has 16 residues. Per germline, CDR1 LNHDA and CDR2 SQIVND (reference sequence). The J segment lost 7 bases and the V segment lost 10 bases, leaving 17 bases of the junction unmatched.

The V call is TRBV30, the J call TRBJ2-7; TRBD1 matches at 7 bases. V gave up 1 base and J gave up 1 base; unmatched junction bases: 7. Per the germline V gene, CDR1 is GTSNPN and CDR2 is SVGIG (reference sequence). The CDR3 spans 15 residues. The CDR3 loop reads CAWSGRGQYSYEQYF. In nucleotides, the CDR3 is TGTGCCTGGAGTGGAAGGGGGCAGTATTCCTACGAGCAGTACTTC. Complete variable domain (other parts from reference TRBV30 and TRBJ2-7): SQTIHQWPATLVQPVGSPLSLECTVEGTSNPNLYWYRQAAGRGLQLLFYSVGIGQISSEVPQNLSASRPQDRQFILSSKKLLLSDSGFYLCAWSGRGQYSYEQYFGPGTRLTVT.

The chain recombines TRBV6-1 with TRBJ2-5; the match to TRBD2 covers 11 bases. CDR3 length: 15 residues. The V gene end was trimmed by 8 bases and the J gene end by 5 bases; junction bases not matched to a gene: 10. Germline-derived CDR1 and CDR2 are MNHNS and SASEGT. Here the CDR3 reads CASRRLAGGGETQYF. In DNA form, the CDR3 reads TGTGCCAGCCGGAGGCTAGCGGGAGGTGGGGAGACCCAGTACTTC.